The source of this T cell receptor beta chain is a study of cytomegalovirus exposure and HLA in healthy donors. Overall study results and limits: The study found most TCR sequences rare, yet found some public TCRs in many donors.

The study ran its PCR with 60 Vbeta and 13 Jbeta primers. Assay: immunoSEQ multiplex PCR; the TCRdb copy retains only in-frame clones and omits some. The sample holds 55,000 to 80,000 clones, roughly 78% seen once. Germline assignment: CDR1 ENHRY and CDR2 SYGVKD. The CDR3 totals 12 residues. With 11 bases removed from V and 4 bases from J, the gap between germline ends came to 14 bases. With respect to this clone: Its matching antigen is unknown.

This rearrangement joins TRBV10-3 to TRBJ1-1, with a tentative D call TRBD1 (5 bases). The source material was PBMCs. The source of this sequence is a man aged 18 to 30 in good health and CMV-seronegative. The CDR3 DNA is TGTGCCGTCTCCAGGGCCTCCACTGAAGCTTTCTTT. Protein: CAVSRASTEAFF.